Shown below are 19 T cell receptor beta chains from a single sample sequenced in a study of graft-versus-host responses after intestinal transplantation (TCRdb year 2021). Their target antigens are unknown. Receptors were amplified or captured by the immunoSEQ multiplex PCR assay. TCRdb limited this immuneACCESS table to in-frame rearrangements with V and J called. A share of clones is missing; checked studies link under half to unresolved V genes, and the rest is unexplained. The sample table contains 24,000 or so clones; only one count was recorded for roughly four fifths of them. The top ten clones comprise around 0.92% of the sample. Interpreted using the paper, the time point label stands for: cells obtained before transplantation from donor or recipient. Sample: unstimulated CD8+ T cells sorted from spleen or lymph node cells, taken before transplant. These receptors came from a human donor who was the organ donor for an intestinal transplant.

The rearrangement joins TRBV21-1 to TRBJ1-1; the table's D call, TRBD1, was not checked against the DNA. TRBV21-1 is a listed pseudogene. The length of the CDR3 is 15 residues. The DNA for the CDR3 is TGTGCCAGCAGCAAAATCCTAACAGGGGGGACTGAAGCTTTCTTT. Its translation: CASSKILTGGTEAFF.

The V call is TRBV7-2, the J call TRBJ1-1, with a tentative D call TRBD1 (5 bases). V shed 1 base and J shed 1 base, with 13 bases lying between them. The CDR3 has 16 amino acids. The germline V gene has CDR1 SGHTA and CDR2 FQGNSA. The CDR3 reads CASSLVYRRANTEAFF. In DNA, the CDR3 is TGTGCCAGCAGCTTAGTGTATCGCAGGGCGAACACTGAAGCTTTCTTT.

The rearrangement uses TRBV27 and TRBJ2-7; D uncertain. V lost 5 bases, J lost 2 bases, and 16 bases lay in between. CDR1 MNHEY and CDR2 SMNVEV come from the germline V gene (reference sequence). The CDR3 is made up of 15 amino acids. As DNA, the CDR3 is TGTGCCAGCAGTCTCCGGTCCGCTCGGGCCTACGAGCAGTACTTC. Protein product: CASSLRSARAYEQYF.

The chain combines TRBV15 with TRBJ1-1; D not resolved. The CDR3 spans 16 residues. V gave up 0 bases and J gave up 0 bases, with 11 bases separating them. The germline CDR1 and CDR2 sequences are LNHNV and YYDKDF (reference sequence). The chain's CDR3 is CATSRESPGLNTEAFF. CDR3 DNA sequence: TGTGCCACCAGCAGAGAGAGTCCGGGGTTGAACACTGAAGCTTTCTTT.

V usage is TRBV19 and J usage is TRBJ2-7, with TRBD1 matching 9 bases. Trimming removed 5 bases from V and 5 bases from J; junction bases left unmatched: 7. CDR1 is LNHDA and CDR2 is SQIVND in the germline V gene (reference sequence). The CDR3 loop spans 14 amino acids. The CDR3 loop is CASSVRTGVDEQYF. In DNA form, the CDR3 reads TGTGCCAGTAGTGTAAGGACAGGGGTGGACGAGCAGTACTTC. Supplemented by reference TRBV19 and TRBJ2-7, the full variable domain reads DGGITQSPKYLFRKEGQNVTLSCEQNLNHDAMYWYRQDPGQGLRLIYYSQIVNDFQKGDIAEGYSVSREKKESFPLTVTSAQKNPTAFYLCASSVRTGVDEQYFGPGTRLTVT.

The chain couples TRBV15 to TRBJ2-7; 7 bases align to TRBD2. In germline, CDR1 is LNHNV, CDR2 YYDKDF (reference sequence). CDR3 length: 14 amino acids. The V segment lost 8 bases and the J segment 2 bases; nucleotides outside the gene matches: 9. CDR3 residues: CATGTIEQPYEQYF. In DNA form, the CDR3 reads TGTGCCACCGGGACTATAGAACAGCCCTACGAGCAGTACTTC.

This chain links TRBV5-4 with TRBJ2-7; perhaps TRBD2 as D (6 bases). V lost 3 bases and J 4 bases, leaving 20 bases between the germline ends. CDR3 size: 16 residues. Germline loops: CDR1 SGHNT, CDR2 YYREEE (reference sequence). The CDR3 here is CASSSNLFGSGYEQYF. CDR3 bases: TGTGCCAGCAGCTCAAACCTGTTCGGGAGTGGTTACGAGCAGTACTTC.

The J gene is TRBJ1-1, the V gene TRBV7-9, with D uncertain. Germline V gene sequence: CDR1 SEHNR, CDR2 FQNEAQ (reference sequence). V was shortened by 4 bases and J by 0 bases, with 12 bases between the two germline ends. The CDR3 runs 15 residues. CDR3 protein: CASSSSGGMNTEAFF. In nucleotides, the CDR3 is TGTGCCAGCAGCTCGTCCGGCGGCATGAACACTGAAGCTTTCTTT. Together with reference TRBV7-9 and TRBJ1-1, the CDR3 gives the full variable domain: DTGVSQNPRHKITKRGQNVTFRCDPISEHNRLYWYRQTLGQGPEFLTYFQNEAQLEKSRLLSDRFSAERPKGSFSTLEIQRTEQGDSAMYLCASSSSGGMNTEAFFGQGTRLTVV.

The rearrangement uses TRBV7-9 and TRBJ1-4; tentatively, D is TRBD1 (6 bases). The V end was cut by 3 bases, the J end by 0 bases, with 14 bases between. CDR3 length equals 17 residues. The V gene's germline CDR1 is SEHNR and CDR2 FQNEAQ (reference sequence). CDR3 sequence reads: CASSFPNRASTNEKLFF. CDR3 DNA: TGTGCCAGCAGCTTCCCAAACAGGGCATCAACTAATGAAAAACTGTTTTTT.

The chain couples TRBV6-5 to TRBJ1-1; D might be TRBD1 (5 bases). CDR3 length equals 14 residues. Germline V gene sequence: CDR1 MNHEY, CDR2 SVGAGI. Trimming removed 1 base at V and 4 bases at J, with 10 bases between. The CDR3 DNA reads TGTGCCAGCAGTTACTTTACCGGGGGCACTGAAGCTTTCTTT. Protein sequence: CASSYFTGGTEAFF.

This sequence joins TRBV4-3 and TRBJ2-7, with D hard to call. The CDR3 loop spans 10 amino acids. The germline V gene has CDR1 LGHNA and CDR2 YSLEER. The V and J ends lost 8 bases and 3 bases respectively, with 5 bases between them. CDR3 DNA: TGCGCCAGCCCAAACTACGAGCAGTACTTC. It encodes CASPNYEQYF.

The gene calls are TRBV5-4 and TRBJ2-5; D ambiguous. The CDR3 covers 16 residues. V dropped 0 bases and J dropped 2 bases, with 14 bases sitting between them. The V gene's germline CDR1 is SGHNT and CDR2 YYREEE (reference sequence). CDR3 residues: CASSLGASNPQETQYF. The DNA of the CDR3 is TGTGCCAGCAGCTTGGGGGCCTCGAACCCTCAAGAGACCCAGTACTTC.

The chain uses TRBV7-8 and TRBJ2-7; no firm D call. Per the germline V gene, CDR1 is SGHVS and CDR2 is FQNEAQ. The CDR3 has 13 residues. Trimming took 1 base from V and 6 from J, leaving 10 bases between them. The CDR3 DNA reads TGTGCCAGCAGCTTAGTTAGCCCGGGCGAGCAGTACTTC. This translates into CASSLVSPGEQYF.

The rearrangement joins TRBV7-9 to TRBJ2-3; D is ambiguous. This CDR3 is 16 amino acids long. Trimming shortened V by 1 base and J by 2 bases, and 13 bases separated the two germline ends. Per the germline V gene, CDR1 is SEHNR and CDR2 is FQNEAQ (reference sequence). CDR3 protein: CASSLDGRSPTDTQYF. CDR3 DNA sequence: TGTGCCAGCAGCTTAGATGGGCGGAGTCCCACAGATACGCAGTATTTT. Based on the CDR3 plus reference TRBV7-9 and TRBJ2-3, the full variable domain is DTGVSQNPRHKITKRGQNVTFRCDPISEHNRLYWYRQTLGQGPEFLTYFQNEAQLEKSRLLSDRFSAERPKGSFSTLEIQRTEQGDSAMYLCASSLDGRSPTDTQYFGPGTRLTVL.

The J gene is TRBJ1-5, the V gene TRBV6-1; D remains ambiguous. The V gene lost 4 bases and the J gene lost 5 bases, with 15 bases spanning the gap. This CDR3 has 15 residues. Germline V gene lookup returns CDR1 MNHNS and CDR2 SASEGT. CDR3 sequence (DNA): TGTGCCAGCAGTGTGTTTTTAGTAGGCGATCAGCCCCAGCATTTT. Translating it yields CASSVFLVGDQPQHF.

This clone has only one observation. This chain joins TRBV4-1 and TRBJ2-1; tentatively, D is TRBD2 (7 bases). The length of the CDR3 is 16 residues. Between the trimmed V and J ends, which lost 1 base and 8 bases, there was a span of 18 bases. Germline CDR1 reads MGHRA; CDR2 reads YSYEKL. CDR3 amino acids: CASSQGPRGARDEQFF. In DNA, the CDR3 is TGCGCCAGCAGCCAAGGCCCCCGGGGGGCTAGGGATGAGCAGTTCTTC.

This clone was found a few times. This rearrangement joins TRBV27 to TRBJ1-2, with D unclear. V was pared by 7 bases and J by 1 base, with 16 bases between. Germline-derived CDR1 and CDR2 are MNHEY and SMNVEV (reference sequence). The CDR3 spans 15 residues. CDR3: CASIEGWGHNYGYTF. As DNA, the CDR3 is TGTGCCAGCATCGAGGGTTGGGGTCATAACTATGGCTACACCTTC.

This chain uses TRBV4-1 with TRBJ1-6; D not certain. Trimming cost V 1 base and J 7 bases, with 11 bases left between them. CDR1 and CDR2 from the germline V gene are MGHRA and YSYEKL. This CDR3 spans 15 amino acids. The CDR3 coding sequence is TGCGCCAGCAGCCAAGTTAGAACAGAGAATTCACCCCTCCACTTT. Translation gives CASSQVRTENSPLHF.

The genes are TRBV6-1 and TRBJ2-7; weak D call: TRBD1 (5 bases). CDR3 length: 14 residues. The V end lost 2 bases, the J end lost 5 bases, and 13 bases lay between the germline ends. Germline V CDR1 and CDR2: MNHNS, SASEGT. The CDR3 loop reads CASSESVRVDEQYF. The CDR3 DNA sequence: TGTGCCAGCAGTGAAAGTGTCAGGGTGGACGAGCAGTACTTC.